The next 21 T cell receptor beta chains were all read from a single sample in a study of blood T cell repertoires in COVID-19. TCRdb's table, derived via immunoSEQ multiplex PCR, lists solely in-frame clones and lacks some. The repertoire holds 150,000 to 200,000 clones, with more than 75% as singletons. The sequenced sample was peripheral blood. These TCRs come from a woman in her 70s with COVID-19, enrolled during active disease.

The genes are TRBV7-2 and TRBJ1-1; D may be TRBD1 (6 bases). Deletions cut 5 bases from V and 3 bases from J, with 13 bases between. Germline loops: CDR1 SGHTA, CDR2 FQGNSA. CDR3 size: 14 residues. The CDR3 here is CASSAQGGDTEAFF. CDR3 in DNA: TGTGCCAGCAGCGCACAGGGAGGGGACACTGAAGCTTTCTTT.

This clone has only one observation. This sequence joins TRBV4-1 and TRBJ1-1; D is perhaps TRBD1 (5 bases). There are 16 residues in the CDR3. Trimming cost V 2 bases and J 1 base, with 14 bases left between them. Germline lookup yields CDR1 MGHRA and CDR2 YSYEKL. This CDR3 is CASSQRYRNQNTEAFF. CDR3 nucleotides: TGCGCCAGCAGCCAAAGATACAGGAACCAGAACACTGAAGCTTTCTTT.

V usage is TRBV15 and J usage is TRBJ1-5, with D unclear. Germline V gives CDR1 LNHNV, CDR2 YYDKDF (reference sequence). The V end was cut by 0 bases, the J end by 0 bases, with 6 bases between. This CDR3 is built from 15 residues. The CDR3: CATSRDASSNQPQHF. The CDR3 region has the DNA TGTGCCACCAGCAGAGACGCGAGTAGCAATCAGCCCCAGCATTTT.

The CDR3 DNA sequence: TGCGCCAGCAGCCCGGAAGGGACAAGACCCTACGAGCAGTACTTC. Translated: CASSPEGTRPYEQYF. This sequence joins TRBV5-1 and TRBJ2-7; D is possibly TRBD1 (6 bases). The V and J ends lost 4 bases and 2 bases respectively, with 16 bases between them. CDR3 length: 15 residues. Germline CDR1 is SGHRS and CDR2 is YFSETQ.

The CDR3 sequence is CASRQRTYNEQFF. In DNA, the CDR3 is TGTGCCAGCAGGCAGCGGACCTACAATGAGCAGTTCTTC. This rearrangement joins TRBV5-6 to TRBJ2-1; D perhaps matches TRBD2 (5 bases). The CDR3 covers 13 residues. Trimming shortened V by 5 bases and J by 2 bases, and 8 bases separated the two germline ends. Germline-derived CDR1 and CDR2 are SGHDT and YYEEEE.

This sequence joins TRBV5-1 and TRBJ1-1; 8 positions agree with TRBD1. This CDR3 has 15 residues. Germline loops: CDR1 SGHRS, CDR2 YFSETQ. With 5 bases clipped from V and 4 bases from J, the junction kept 10 bases outside the gene matches. The CDR3 region has the DNA TGCGCCAGCAGTTTGAAATCCACAGGGGGCACTGAAGCTTTCTTT. Translation: CASSLKSTGGTEAFF.

The chain is built from TRBV12-3 or TRBV12-4 and TRBJ1-5, with D hard to call. The CDR3 extends over 13 amino acids. Trimming shortened V by 3 bases and J by 4 bases, and 7 bases separated the two germline ends. CDR3 in DNA: TGTGCCAGCAGTTTTGGAGGGAATCAGCCCCAGCATTTT. Translating gives CASSFGGNQPQHF.

The chain couples TRBV2 to TRBJ2-7, with D unclear. CDR1 is SNHLY, CDR2 FYNNEI, per germline. The CDR3 is made up of 12 amino acids. V gave up 4 bases and J gave up 3 bases, with 7 bases separating them. The CDR3 is CASSGQIYEQYF. CDR3 DNA: TGTGCCAGCAGTGGGCAGATCTACGAGCAGTACTTC.

The chain recombines TRBV28 with TRBJ1-5; D might be TRBD1 (5 bases). CDR3 length: 15 amino acids. The germline V gene encodes CDR1 MDHEN and CDR2 SYDVKM. Trimming cost V 10 bases and J 2 bases, with 18 bases left between them. CDR3 DNA: TGTGCCACCGGGACGGGGGGGAAGGGCAATCAGCCCCAGCATTTT. Its translation is CATGTGGKGNQPQHF. Full variable domain (outside the CDR3, taken from reference TRBV28 and TRBJ1-5): DVKVTQSSRYLVKRTGEKVFLECVQDMDHENMFWYRQDPGLGLRLIYFSYDVKMKEKGDIPEGYSVSREKKERFSLILESASTNQTSMYLCATGTGGKGNQPQHFGDGTRLSIL.

The chain uses TRBV5-5 and TRBJ1-1; TRBD1 matches at 7 bases. The CDR3 is made up of 15 amino acids. V lost 2 bases to trimming and J lost 7 bases; unmatched junction nucleotides: 11. Germline assignment: CDR1 SGHKS and CDR2 YYEKEE (reference sequence). CDR3 DNA sequence: TGTGCCAGCAGCTTAGTTAGGAACGGACAGGATGAAGCTTTCTTT. It is translated as CASSLVRNGQDEAFF.

This clone has just one count. The rearrangement uses TRBV18 and TRBJ2-4; 7 nucleotides agree with TRBD1. In germline, CDR1 is KGHSH, CDR2 LQKENI. The CDR3 consists of 19 residues. The V segment lost 1 base and the J segment 0 bases; nucleotides outside the gene matches: 12. The DNA of the CDR3 is TGTGCCAGCTCACCACGACCCTCCCGGACAGGACTAGCCAAAAACATTCAGTACTTC. Translation gives CASSPRPSRTGLAKNIQYF.

The gene calls are TRBV5-4 and TRBJ2-5, with 10 bases lining up with TRBD2. The CDR3 has 16 residues. The germline CDR1 and CDR2 sequences are SGHNT and YYREEE (reference sequence). The ends lost 2 bases at V and 5 bases at J; junction bases unmatched: 9. The CDR3 bases are TGTGCCAGCAGCTTAGGGCTAGCGGGAGTCGGGGAGACCCAGTACTTC. Amino acid sequence: CASSLGLAGVGETQYF.

V gene TRBV12-3 or TRBV12-4 combines with J gene TRBJ2-7, with D perhaps TRBD1 (6 bases). Trimming pared 6 bases from V and 4 bases from J, leaving 10 bases between. The CDR3 contains 12 residues. The CDR3 here is CASRYGQYEQYF. CDR3 nucleotides: TGTGCCAGCAGGTATGGACAGTACGAGCAGTACTTC.

The chain employs TRBV19 and TRBJ1-4; 7 nucleotides agree with TRBD1. In germline, CDR1 is LNHDA, CDR2 SQIVND (reference sequence). The CDR3 length is 15 residues. The ends lost 2 bases at V and 5 bases at J; junction bases unmatched: 5. CDR3 in DNA: TGTGCCAGTAGTATAACCCGGGACAGAAATGAAAAACTGTTTTTT. This codes for CASSITRDRNEKLFF.

V and J are TRBV5-5 and TRBJ2-7; 15 bases map to TRBD2. Germline CDR1 SGHKS, CDR2 YYEKEE (reference sequence). The ends lost 3 bases at V and 2 bases at J; junction bases unmatched: 0. The CDR3 is 15 residues long. This CDR3 is CASSWTSGRAYEQYF. CDR3 bases: TGTGCCAGCAGCTGGACTAGCGGGAGGGCCTACGAGCAGTACTTC.

The chain recombines TRBV2 with TRBJ1-1; D unresolved. Germline V lookup: CDR1 SNHLY, CDR2 FYNNEI. This CDR3 has 16 residues. The V end lost 3 bases, the J end lost 4 bases, and 18 bases lay between the germline ends. The CDR3 region is CASSENDYRIGTEAFF. DNA for the CDR3: TGTGCCAGCAGTGAGAATGACTACCGAATAGGCACTGAAGCTTTCTTT.

CDR3 DNA sequence: TGTGCCAGCAGCTTAGAACAGGGTTCTAACTATGGCTACACCTTC. It translates to CASSLEQGSNYGYTF. The chain recombines TRBV7-2 with TRBJ1-2; TRBD1 might be the D (6 bases). Germline CDR1 and CDR2: SGHTA and FQGNSA. This CDR3 has 15 amino acids. The V and J ends lost 1 base and 0 bases respectively, with 9 bases between them.

This sequence joins TRBV2 and TRBJ2-7; D possibly corresponds to TRBD1 (5 bases). Looked up from germline, CDR1 is SNHLY and CDR2 is FYNNEI. CDR3 length: 13 amino acids. V was trimmed by 6 bases and J by 5 bases, leaving 14 bases between them. This chain's CDR3 is CASSRYRIHEQYF. As DNA, the CDR3 is TGTGCCAGCAGCCGCTACAGGATCCACGAGCAGTACTTC. The complete variable domain, with remaining parts taken from reference TRBV2 and TRBJ2-7, reads EPEVTQTPSHQVTQMGQEVILRCVPISNHLYFYWYRQILGQKVEFLVSFYNNEISEKSEIFDDQFSVERPDGSNFTLKIRSTKLEDSAMYFCASSRYRIHEQYFGPGTRLTVT.

CDR3 in DNA: TGCAGTGCTAGTGGACTAGGTTTGTCGAATGAGCAGTTCTTC. Encoded protein: CSASGLGLSNEQFF. The chain is built from TRBV20-1 and TRBJ2-1; 7 bases agree with TRBD2. CDR3 length: 14 amino acids. Germline assignment: CDR1 DFQATT and CDR2 SNEGSKA (reference sequence). The J segment lost 7 bases and the V segment lost 3 bases, leaving 9 bases of the junction unmatched.

The rearrangement joins TRBV6-5 to TRBJ1-1; D might be TRBD1 (6 bases). CDR3 length: 15 amino acids. CDR1 is MNHEY, CDR2 SVGAGI, per germline. Between the trimmed V and J ends, which lost 6 bases and 1 base, there was a span of 15 bases. The CDR3 protein is CASRPPRGGNTEAFF. The CDR3 nucleotides read TGTGCCAGCAGACCCCCCCGAGGGGGGAACACTGAAGCTTTCTTT.

The chain couples TRBV7-9 to TRBJ1-1, with D tentatively TRBD1 (6 bases). Trimming pared 5 bases from V and 1 base from J, leaving 20 bases between. CDR3 length: 17 residues. CDR1 is SEHNR and CDR2 is FQNEAQ in the germline V gene (reference sequence). CDR3 region: CASSERLRTEENTEAFF. Written as DNA, the CDR3 is TGTGCCAGCAGCGAACGACTTCGGACAGAAGAGAACACTGAAGCTTTCTTT. The variable domain in full, with the rest retrieved from reference TRBV7-9 and TRBJ1-1, is DTGVSQNPRHKITKRGQNVTFRCDPISEHNRLYWYRQTLGQGPEFLTYFQNEAQLEKSRLLSDRFSAERPKGSFSTLEIQRTEQGDSAMYLCASSERLRTEENTEAFFGQGTRLTVV.